What follows are 7 T cell receptor beta chains derived from one specimen sequenced in a study of cytomegalovirus exposure and HLA in healthy donors. Use of 60 Vbeta and 13 Jbeta primers characterized the PCR. Sequenced by immunoSEQ multiplex PCR; TCRdb stores in-frame clones only, minus some. This sample's clone table lists under 40,000 clones. The sample was PBMCs. The receptors shown here come from a woman in her thirties or forties in good health and CMV-seropositive.

CDR3 DNA sequence: TGTGCCAGCAGCCCACGACAGGGGGATCAGCCCCAGCATTTT. Translating gives CASSPRQGDQPQHF. The chain combines TRBV5-6 with TRBJ1-5, with 9 bases that match TRBD1. Trimming cost V 4 bases and J 5 bases; bases outside gene matches: 4. The CDR3 runs 14 residues. Germline V CDR1 and CDR2: SGHDT, YYEEEE.

The V call is TRBV20-1, the J call TRBJ2-7; a possible D gene is TRBD1 (5 bases). Trimming removed 3 bases from V and 6 bases from J, with 9 bases in between. Germline-derived CDR1 and CDR2 are DFQATT and SNEGSKA (reference sequence). The CDR3 runs 11 residues. The CDR3 sequence: CSASRVFEQYF. The CDR3 DNA reads TGCAGTGCTAGCAGGGTTTTCGAGCAGTACTTC.

The chain carries TRBV5-1 and TRBJ2-5, with a weak D call TRBD1 (6 bases). The V end lost 2 bases, the J end lost 0 bases, and 8 bases lay between the germline ends. Germline loops: CDR1 SGHRS, CDR2 YFSETQ. There are 14 residues in the CDR3. In nucleotides, the CDR3 is TGCGCCAGCAGCTTACAGGGCCACCAAGAGACCCAGTACTTC. It is translated as CASSLQGHQETQYF.

The rearrangement uses TRBV5-1 and TRBJ2-5; 7 bases line up with TRBD1. The CDR3 spans 13 residues. With 1 base clipped from V and 4 bases from J, the junction kept 1 base outside the gene matches. Germline V gene data show CDR1 as SGHRS and CDR2 as YFSETQ. CDR3 loop: CASSLSGGETQYF. Here the CDR3 DNA reads TGCGCCAGCAGCTTGTCAGGGGGAGAGACCCAGTACTTC.

The rearrangement joins TRBV5-1 to TRBJ2-2, with 7 bases identical to TRBD2. V gave up 3 bases and J gave up 3 bases; unmatched junction bases: 8. Germline CDR1 and CDR2: SGHRS and YFSETQ. The CDR3 is 16 amino acids. Here the CDR3 reads CASSSISGGDTGELFF. The DNA of the CDR3 is TGCGCCAGCAGCTCAATATCGGGGGGAGACACCGGGGAGCTGTTTTTT.

The chain combines TRBV15 with TRBJ1-1; D not resolved. V was pared by 5 bases and J by 1 base, with 14 bases between. This CDR3 spans 15 amino acids. Germline V lookup: CDR1 LNHNV, CDR2 YYDKDF (reference sequence). The CDR3 DNA reads TGTGCCACCAGCTATCTTTACGGGTCGAACACTGAAGCTTTCTTT. This sequence encodes CATSYLYGSNTEAFF.

The chain links TRBV5-5 to TRBJ2-7; D may be TRBD2 (5 bases). Per germline, CDR1 SGHKS and CDR2 YYEKEE (reference sequence). This CDR3 spans 14 amino acids. V dropped 0 bases and J dropped 4 bases, with 11 bases sitting between them. The CDR3 DNA reads as TGTGCCAGCAGCTTGGCGGGATCCGGGTACGAGCAGTACTTC. Its translation: CASSLAGSGYEQYF.